This TCR beta chain originates from a study of read filtering for tumor transcriptome and immune sequencing. Across the whole study: Mean patient age was approximately 66 years, range roughly 45 to 85; 16 to 20 male, 14 female.

Trimming took off 4 bases at V and 4 bases at J, with 11 bases between the two ends. The CDR3 is 14 amino acids. CDR1 and CDR2 (germline): LGHDT, YNNKEL (reference sequence). At the time of active disease, bone marrow was collected from every patient. Study results and caveats: Without single-read clonotypes, shared clonotype proportions correlated more between IR-seq and RNA-seq. This fraction held mixed bone marrow immune cells after CD138-negative sorting.

This clonotype was detected many times. Its target is unknown. This library used around 400 ng RNA and molecular barcoded adaptors spanning alpha/delta and beta/gamma chains. TCRdb recomputed calls from the reads with MiXCR, one row per CDR3 protein. The data hold more than 100,000 distinct CDR3 sequences, with about an eighth observed a single time. Sequenced material: a population of CD138-negative cells sorted from bone marrow. The chain recombines TRBV3-1 with TRBJ1-5; D might be TRBD1 (5 bases). The sequence was collected from a donor at least 40 years old with multiple myeloma. The chain's CDR3 is CASSLGTGNQPQHF. The CDR3 DNA reads as TGTGCCAGCAGCCTAGGGACGGGAAATCAGCCCCAGCATTTT.